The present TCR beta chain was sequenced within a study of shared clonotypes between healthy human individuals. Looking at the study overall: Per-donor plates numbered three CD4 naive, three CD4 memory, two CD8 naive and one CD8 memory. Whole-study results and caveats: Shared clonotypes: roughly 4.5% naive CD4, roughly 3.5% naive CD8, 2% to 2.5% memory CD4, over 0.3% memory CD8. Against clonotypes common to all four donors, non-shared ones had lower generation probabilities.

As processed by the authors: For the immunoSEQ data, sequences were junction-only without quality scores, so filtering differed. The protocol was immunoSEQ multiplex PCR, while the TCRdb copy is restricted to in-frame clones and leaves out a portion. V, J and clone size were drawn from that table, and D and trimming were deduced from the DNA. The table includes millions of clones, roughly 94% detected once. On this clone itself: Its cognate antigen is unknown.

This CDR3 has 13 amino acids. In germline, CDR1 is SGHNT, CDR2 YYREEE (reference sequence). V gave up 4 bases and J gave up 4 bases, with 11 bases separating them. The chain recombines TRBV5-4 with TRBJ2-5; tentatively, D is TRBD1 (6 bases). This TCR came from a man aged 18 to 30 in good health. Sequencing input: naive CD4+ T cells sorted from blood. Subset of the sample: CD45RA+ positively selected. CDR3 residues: CASSREGGETQYF. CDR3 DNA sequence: TGTGCCAGCAGCCGGGAAGGGGGAGAGACCCAGTACTTC.